This T cell receptor beta chain was captured in a study of blood T cell repertoires in COVID-19. The CDR3 totals 13 residues. V shed 7 bases and J shed 0 bases, with 7 bases lying between them. A Seattle source enrolled patients during active infection and followed them longitudinally. Original processing notes: Using reference gene primer amplification, nucleated cell counts were estimated. Only in-frame clones appear in the TCRdb table, and some are missing; sequencing was by immunoSEQ multiplex PCR. D and trimming come from the DNA, and the V and J calls and clone size come from that table. Of approximately 100,000 clones listed, roughly 89% are singletons.

The source of this sequence is a human donor with COVID-19, enrolled during active disease. The donor label of this sample is uncertain. Sequencing was done on a sample of peripheral blood. The chain combines TRBV12-3 or TRBV12-4 with TRBJ2-1, with D possibly TRBD2 on 6 matching bases. The CDR3 DNA sequence: TGTGCCAGCACGGGAGCCTCCTACAATGAGCAGTTCTTC. This gives the protein CASTGASYNEQFF.